Included here is one TCR beta chain sequence, with context. The sample contains more than one DNA sequence encoding this CDR3. This specimen comes from a study of shared T cell receptors in the human thymus. Per germline, CDR1 SNHLY and CDR2 FYNNEI. Trimming removed 6 bases at V and 0 bases at J, with 8 bases between. The CDR3 has 13 residues. Using immunoSEQ multiplex PCR, the repertoire was profiled, and TCRdb retains in-frame clones only, with some absent. The repertoire holds 700,000 or so clones, with 70% to 90% as singletons. The same sample was also studied in work on human thymus T cells.

The sequence was collected from a girl less than two years old with a congenital heart defect. Specimen: thymocytes. The V gene is TRBV2, the J gene TRBJ1-1, with a possible D match to TRBD1 (5 bases). The CDR3 DNA reads as TGTGCCAGCAGAGACAGCTTGAACACTGAAGCTTTCTTT. Translating gives CASRDSLNTEAFF.